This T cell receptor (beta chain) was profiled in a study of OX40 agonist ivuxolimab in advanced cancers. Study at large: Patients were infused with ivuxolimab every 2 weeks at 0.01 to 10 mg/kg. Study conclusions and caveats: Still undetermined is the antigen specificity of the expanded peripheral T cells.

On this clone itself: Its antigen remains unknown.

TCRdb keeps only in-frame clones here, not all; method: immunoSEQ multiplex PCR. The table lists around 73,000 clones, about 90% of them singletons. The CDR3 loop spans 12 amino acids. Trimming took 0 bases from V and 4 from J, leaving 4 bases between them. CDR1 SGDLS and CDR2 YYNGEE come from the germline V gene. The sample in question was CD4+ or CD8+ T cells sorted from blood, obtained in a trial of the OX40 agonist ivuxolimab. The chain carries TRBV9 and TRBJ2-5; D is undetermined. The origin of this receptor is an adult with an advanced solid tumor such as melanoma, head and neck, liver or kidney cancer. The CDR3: CASSVVGETQYF. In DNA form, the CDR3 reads TGTGCCAGCAGCGTAGTCGGAGAGACCCAGTACTTC.